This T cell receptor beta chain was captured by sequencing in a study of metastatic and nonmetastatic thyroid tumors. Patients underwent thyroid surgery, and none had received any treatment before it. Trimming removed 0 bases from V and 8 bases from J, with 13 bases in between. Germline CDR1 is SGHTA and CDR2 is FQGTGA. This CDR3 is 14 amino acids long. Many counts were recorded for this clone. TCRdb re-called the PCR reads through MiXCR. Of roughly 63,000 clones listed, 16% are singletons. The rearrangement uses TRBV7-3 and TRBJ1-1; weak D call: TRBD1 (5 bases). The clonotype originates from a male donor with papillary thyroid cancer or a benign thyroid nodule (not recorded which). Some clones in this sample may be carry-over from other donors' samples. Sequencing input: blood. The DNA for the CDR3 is TGTGCCAGCAGCTTAACGTTTGAGGGGTCGGAAGCTTTCTTT. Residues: CASSLTFEGSEAFF.